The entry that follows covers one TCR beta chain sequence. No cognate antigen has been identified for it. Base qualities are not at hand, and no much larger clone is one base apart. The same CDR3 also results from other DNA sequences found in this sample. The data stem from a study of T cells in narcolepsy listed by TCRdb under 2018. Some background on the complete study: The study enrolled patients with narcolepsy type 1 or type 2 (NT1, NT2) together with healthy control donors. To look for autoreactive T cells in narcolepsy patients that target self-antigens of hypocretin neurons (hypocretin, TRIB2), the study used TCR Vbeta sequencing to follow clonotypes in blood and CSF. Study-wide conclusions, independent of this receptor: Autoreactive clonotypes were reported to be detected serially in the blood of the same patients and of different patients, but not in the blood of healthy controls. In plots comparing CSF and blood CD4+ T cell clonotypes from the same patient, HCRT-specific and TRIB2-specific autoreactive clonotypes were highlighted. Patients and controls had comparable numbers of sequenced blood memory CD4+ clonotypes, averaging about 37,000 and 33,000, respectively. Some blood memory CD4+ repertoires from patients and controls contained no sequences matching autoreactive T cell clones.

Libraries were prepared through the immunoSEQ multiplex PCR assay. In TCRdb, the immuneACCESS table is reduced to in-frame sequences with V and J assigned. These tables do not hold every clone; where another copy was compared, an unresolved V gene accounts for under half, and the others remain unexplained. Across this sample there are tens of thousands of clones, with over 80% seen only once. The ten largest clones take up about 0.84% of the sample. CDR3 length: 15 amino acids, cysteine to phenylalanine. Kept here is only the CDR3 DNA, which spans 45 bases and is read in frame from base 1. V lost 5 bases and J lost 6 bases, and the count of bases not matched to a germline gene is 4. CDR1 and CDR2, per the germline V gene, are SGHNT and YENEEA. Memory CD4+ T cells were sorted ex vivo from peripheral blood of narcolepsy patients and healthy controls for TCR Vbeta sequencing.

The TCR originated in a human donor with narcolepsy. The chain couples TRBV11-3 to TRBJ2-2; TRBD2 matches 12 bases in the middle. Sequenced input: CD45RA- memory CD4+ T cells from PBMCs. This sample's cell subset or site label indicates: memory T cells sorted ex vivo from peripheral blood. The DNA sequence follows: TGTGCCAGCAGCCTGACTAGCGGGGGACCCGGGGAGCTGTTTTTT. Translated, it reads CASSLTSGGPGELFF.